The rows below give T cell receptor beta chains drawn from one sample of a study of blood T cell repertoires in COVID-19. Sequenced by immunoSEQ multiplex PCR; TCRdb stores in-frame clones only, minus some. The repertoire holds hundreds of thousands of clones, with around four fifths as singletons. Sequencing was carried out using peripheral blood. The receptors stem from a woman aged 45-59 years with active or convalescent COVID-19. CDR3s include the opening cysteine and the closing phenylalanine or tryptophan. A D gene is named only where the DNA matches it firmly. Clone size is not always given. Where it is, it says once, few, many or a class for expanded clones.

d_gene | j_gene | v_gene | abundance | CDR3nt | CDR3aa
TRBD2 | TRBJ2-4 | TRBV2 | . | TGTGCCAGCAGGGGACTAGCTGGTAAAAACATTCAGTACTTC | CASRGLAGKNIQYF
. | TRBJ1-3 | TRBV3-1/TRBV3-2 | . | TGTGCCAGCAGCCAAGGATCGACAGGTAAAGGAAACACCATATATTTT | CASSQGSTGKGNTIYF
. | TRBJ2-5 | TRBV23-1 | . | TGCGCCAGCAGTCAAAAGGGGATCCGGCAGGCCCAAGAGACCCAGTACTTC | CASSQKGIRQAQETQYF
TRBD2 | TRBJ2-1 | TRBV9 | once | TGTGCCAGCAGCGTAGGGATCGGGAGGTTCAATGAGCAGTTCTTC | CASSVGIGRFNEQFF
. | TRBJ2-3 | TRBV6-5 | . | TGTGCCAGCAGTTACGGAGCGGTTGCGGATACGCAGTATTTT | CASSYGAVADTQYF
TRBD1 | TRBJ1-1 | TRBV18 | . | TGTGCCAGCTCGCCAGGGGGCTCGGGCACTGAAGCTTTCTTT | CASSPGGSGTEAFF
. | TRBJ1-5 | TRBV5-8 | . | TGTGCCAGCAGCTTACAGGGACGCAATCAGCCCCAGCATTTT | CASSLQGRNQPQHF
TRBD2 | TRBJ2-1 | TRBV24-1 | . | TGTGCCACCAGTCCCACGGGAGGGCCGAGTGAGCAGTTCTTC | CATSPTGGPSEQFF
. | TRBJ1-4 | TRBV19 | . | TGTGCCAGTACCCCCGTGGGGCCGAATGAAAAACTGTTTTTT | CASTPVGPNEKLFF
. | TRBJ2-5 | TRBV7-6 | . | TGTGCCAGCAGCCCTCAGGGGGAGACCCAGTACTTC | CASSPQGETQYF
. | TRBJ1-2 | TRBV6-2/TRBV6-3 | few | TGTGCCAGCAGCCCCGGGAGGGTCTATGGCTACACCTTC | CASSPGRVYGYTF
. | TRBJ2-7 | TRBV7-8 | . | TGTGCCAGCAGCTTATCTCTACCGACTGATTACGAGCAGTACTTC | CASSLSLPTDYEQYF
. | TRBJ1-5 | TRBV19 | . | TGTGCCAGTAGTAAATCCCAAGGGCAGGGCTTCAATCAGCCCCAGCATTTT | CASSKSQGQGFNQPQHF
. | TRBJ2-7 | TRBV12-3/TRBV12-4 | . | TGTGCCAGCAGTAGATCAGGGGCCTACGAGCAGTACTTC | CASSRSGAYEQYF
. | TRBJ1-4 | TRBV7-9 | . | TGTGCCAGCAGCTTAGGGGTACAGGGAAAGGAGGAAAAACTGTTTTTT | CASSLGVQGKEEKLFF
TRBD1 | TRBJ1-1 | TRBV18 | . | TGTGCCAGCACCCTCGGACAGGGGCCCGTTCTAACTGAAGCTTTCTTT | CASTLGQGPVLTEAFF
. | TRBJ1-4 | TRBV18 | few | TGTGCCAGCTCACCAAATATGGGACATCAAGATGAAAAACTGTTTTTT | CASSPNMGHQDEKLFF
TRBD1 | TRBJ2-7 | TRBV5-1 | . | TGCGCCAGCAGCTTGGCCGGGACAGTTGGCTACGAGCAGTACTTC | CASSLAGTVGYEQYF
. | TRBJ2-7 | TRBV28 | . | TGTGCCAGCAGTTCCCCCGGGACAACCTACGAGCAGTACTTC | CASSSPGTTYEQYF
TRBD1 | TRBJ1-2 | TRBV5-6 | few | TGTGCCAGCAGCATGGGGACAGGGGGTAACTATGGCTACACCTTC | CASSMGTGGNYGYTF
TRBD2 | TRBJ2-5 | TRBV11-2 | . | TGTGCCAGCAGTAGACTAGCGGGAGGCCAAGAGACCCAGTACTTC | CASSRLAGGQETQYF
. | TRBJ2-7 | TRBV6-2/TRBV6-3 | . | TGTGCCAGCAGTGGTCGACTAGGATCCTACGAGCAGTACTTC | CASSGRLGSYEQYF
TRBD2 | TRBJ2-1 | TRBV18 | few | TGTGCCAGCTCACCTAGCGGGAGCTCCTACAATGAGCAGTTCTTC | CASSPSGSSYNEQFF
. | TRBJ1-3 | TRBV2 | . | TGTGCCAGCAGGGTTTCGGCAGGGGGAAACACCATATATTTT | CASRVSAGGNTIYF
. | TRBJ1-1 | TRBV7-9 | . | TGTGCCAGCAGCGCGGACCGGGCTGCGGGTATGAACACTGAAGCTTTCTTT | CASSADRAAGMNTEAFF
TRBD1 | TRBJ1-1 | TRBV5-4 | few | TGTGCCAGCAGCTCCCCGGGACAGCTGAACACTGAAGCTTTCTTT | CASSSPGQLNTEAFF
. | TRBJ2-3 | TRBV5-4 | . | TGTGCCAGCAGCTTGATGGTAGCAGCTAGCACAGATACGCAGTATTTT | CASSLMVAASTDTQYF
. | TRBJ1-1 | TRBV2 | . | TGTGCCAGCAGTGGCCAGGGAAACTCGAACACTGAAGCTTTCTTT | CASSGQGNSNTEAFF
TRBD1 | TRBJ1-4 | TRBV29-1 | . | TGCAGCGTGAGGTGGACAGGGGAGGAAGAAAAACTGTTTTTT | CSVRWTGEEEKLFF
TRBD2 | TRBJ2-7 | TRBV9 | . | TGTGCCAGCAGCGTAGTGCCCGGACTAGGATCCGAGCAGTACTTC | CASSVVPGLGSEQYF